Here is one T cell receptor beta chain with its context. These data belong to a study of blood T cell repertoires in COVID-19. Overall study context: Sites in the United States, Italy and Spain provided acute and convalescent COVID-19 samples. T cells, B-cell-depleted T cells, or PBMCs provided the cDNA or gDNA that served as material.

CDR1 and CDR2 from the germline V gene are SGHRS and YFSETQ. CDR3 size: 13 residues. Trimming stripped 0 bases from V and 6 bases from J, with 9 bases between. Method: immunoSEQ multiplex PCR; TCRdb's copy keeps in-frame clones and lacks some. The repertoire consists of about 160,000 clones, with roughly 93% occurring once and the leading ten covering about 2%. What was sequenced was peripheral blood. V usage is TRBV5-1 and J usage is TRBJ1-1; no reliable D call. The clonotype originates from a man younger than 30 with acute or convalescent COVID-19. The CDR3 loop reads CASSLVGVSEAFF. As DNA, the CDR3 is TGCGCCAGCAGCTTGGTCGGGGTCTCTGAAGCTTTCTTT.